This section outlines one TCR beta chain sequence together with its context. Only in-frame clones appear in the TCRdb table, and some are missing; sequencing was by immunoSEQ multiplex PCR. The repertoire holds 300,000 to 350,000 clones, with over 80% as singletons. The entry originates in a study of blood T cell repertoires in COVID-19. Study details: Acute and convalescent COVID-19 samples came from the United States, Italy and Spain. PBMCs, B-cell-depleted T cells, or T cells provided the cDNA or gDNA that made up the material.

Germline V gene data show CDR1 as SGDLS and CDR2 as YYNGEE. The CDR3 has 14 residues. After removal of 0 bases from V and 5 bases from J, the junction contained 5 bases not matched to a gene. Seattle patients were enrolled while actively infected and followed longitudinally. Material for sequencing was peripheral blood. The J gene is TRBJ2-7, the V gene TRBV9; 7 positions match TRBD2. This receptor was identified in a man aged 30 to 39 with COVID-19, enrolled during active disease. In DNA, the CDR3 is TGTGCCAGCAGCGTAGGGGAGGGGTTTGACGAGCAGTACTTC. It codes for CASSVGEGFDEQYF. Drawing the rest from reference TRBV9 and TRBJ2-7, the complete variable domain is DSGVTQTPKHLITATGQRVTLRCSPRSGDLSVYWYQQSLDQGLQFLIQYYNGEERAKGNILERFSAQQFPDLHSELNLSSLELGDSALYFCASSVGEGFDEQYFGPGTRLTVT.